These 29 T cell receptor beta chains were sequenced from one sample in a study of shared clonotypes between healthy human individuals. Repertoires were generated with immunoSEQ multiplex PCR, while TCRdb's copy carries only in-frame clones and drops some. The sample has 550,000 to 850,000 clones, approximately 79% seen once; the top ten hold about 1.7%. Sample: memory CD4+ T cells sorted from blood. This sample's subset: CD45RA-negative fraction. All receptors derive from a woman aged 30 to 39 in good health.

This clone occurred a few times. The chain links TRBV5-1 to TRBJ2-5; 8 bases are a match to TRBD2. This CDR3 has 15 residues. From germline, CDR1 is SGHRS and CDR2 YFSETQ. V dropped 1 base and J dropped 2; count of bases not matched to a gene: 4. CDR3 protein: CASSLRTSGQETQYF. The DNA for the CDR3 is TGCGCCAGCAGCTTGAGAACTAGCGGACAAGAGACCCAGTACTTC. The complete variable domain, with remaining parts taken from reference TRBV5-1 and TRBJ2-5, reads KAGVTQTPRYLIKTRGQQVTLSCSPISGHRSVSWYQQTPGQGLQFLFEYFSETQRNKGNFPGRFSGRQFSNSRSEMNVSTLELGDSALYLCASSLRTSGQETQYFGPGTRLLVL.

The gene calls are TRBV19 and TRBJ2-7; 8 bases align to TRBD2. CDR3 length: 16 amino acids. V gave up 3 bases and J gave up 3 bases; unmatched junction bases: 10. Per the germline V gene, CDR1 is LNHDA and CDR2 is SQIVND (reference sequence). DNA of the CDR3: TGTGCCAGTAGTATCGGGGGCCTAGCGGGCAACTACGAGCAGTACTTC. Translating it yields CASSIGGLAGNYEQYF.

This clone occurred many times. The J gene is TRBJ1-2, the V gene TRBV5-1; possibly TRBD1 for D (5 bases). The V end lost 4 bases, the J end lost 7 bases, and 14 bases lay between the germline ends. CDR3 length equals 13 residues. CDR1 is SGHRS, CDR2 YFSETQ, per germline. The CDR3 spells CASSPRQSGGYTF. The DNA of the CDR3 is TGCGCCAGCAGCCCCAGACAGTCGGGTGGCTACACCTTC.

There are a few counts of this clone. CDR3 in amino acids: CASSGEGEAFF. For the CDR3, the DNA is TGCGCCAGCAGTGGTGAGGGGGAAGCTTTCTTT. The gene calls are TRBV10-1 and TRBJ1-1; possibly TRBD1 for D (5 bases). The germline CDR1 and CDR2 sequences are WNHNN and SYGVQD (reference sequence). The V gene lost 4 bases and the J gene lost 8 bases, with 8 bases spanning the gap. The CDR3 is 11 residues long.

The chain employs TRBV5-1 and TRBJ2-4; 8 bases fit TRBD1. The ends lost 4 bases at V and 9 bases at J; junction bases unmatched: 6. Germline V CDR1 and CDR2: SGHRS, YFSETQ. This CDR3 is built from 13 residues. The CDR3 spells CASSAGQGFIQYF. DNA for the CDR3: TGCGCCAGCAGCGCAGGACAGGGATTCATTCAGTACTTC.

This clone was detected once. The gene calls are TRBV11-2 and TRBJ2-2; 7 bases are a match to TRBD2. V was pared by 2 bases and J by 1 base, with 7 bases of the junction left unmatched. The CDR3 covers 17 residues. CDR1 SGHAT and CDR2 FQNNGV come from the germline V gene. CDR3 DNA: TGTGCCAGCAGCTTACCTTTCCTAGCGGTGAACACCGGGGAGCTGTTTTTT. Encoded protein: CASSLPFLAVNTGELFF.

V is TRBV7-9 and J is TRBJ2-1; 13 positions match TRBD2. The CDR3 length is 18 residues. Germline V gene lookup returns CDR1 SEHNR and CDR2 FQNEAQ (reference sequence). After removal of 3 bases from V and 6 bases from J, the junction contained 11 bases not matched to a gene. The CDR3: CASSFGLAGARPFNEQFF. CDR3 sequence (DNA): TGTGCCAGCAGCTTTGGACTAGCGGGAGCGAGGCCCTTCAATGAGCAGTTCTTC.

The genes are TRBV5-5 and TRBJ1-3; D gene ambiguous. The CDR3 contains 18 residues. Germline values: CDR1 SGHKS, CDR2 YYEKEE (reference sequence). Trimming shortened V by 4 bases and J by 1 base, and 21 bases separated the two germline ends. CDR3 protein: CASSRSAGYLSSGNTIYF. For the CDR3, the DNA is TGTGCCAGCAGCCGGTCCGCGGGTTACCTCTCTTCTGGAAACACCATATATTTT.

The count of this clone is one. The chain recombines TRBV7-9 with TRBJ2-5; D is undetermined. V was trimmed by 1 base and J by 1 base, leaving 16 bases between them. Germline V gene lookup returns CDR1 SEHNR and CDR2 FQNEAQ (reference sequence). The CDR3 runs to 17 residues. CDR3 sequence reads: CASSLVIGSALQETQYF. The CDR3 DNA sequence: TGTGCCAGCAGCTTAGTTATAGGATCAGCCCTCCAAGAGACCCAGTACTTC.

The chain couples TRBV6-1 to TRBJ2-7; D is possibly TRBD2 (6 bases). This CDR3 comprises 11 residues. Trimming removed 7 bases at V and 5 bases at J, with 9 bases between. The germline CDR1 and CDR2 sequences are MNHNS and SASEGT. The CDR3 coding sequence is TGTGCCAGCACCGGGAGTGACGAGCAGTACTTC. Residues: CASTGSDEQYF.

The CDR3 DNA reads as TGTGCCAGCAGCTCCCCAACAGGCCCAGCTAACTATGGCTACACCTTC. Translated, it gives CASSSPTGPANYGYTF. The chain links TRBV7-9 to TRBJ1-2; possibly TRBD1 for D (5 bases). CDR1 and CDR2 from the germline V gene are SEHNR and FQNEAQ (reference sequence). With 4 bases removed from V and 0 bases from J, the gap between germline ends came to 15 bases. The CDR3 contains 16 residues.

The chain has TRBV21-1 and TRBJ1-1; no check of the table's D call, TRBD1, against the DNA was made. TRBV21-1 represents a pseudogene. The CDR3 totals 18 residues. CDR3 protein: CASSKMGTGIGSNTEAFF. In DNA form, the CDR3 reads TGTGCCAGCAGCAAAATGGGGACAGGGATCGGCTCGAACACTGAAGCTTTCTTT.

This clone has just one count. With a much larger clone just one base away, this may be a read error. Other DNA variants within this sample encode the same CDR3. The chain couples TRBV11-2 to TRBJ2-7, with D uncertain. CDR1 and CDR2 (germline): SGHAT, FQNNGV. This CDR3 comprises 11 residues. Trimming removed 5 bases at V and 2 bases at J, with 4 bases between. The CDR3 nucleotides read TGTGCCAGCAGCGCCACCTACGAGCAGTACTTC. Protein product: CASSATYEQYF.

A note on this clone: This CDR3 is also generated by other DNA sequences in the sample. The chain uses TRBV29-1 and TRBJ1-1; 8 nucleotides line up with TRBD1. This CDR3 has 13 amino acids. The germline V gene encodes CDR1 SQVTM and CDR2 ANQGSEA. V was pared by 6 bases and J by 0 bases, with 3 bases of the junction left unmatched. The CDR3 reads CSVEGQVNTEAFF. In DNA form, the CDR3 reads TGCAGCGTGGAGGGACAGGTGAACACTGAAGCTTTCTTT.

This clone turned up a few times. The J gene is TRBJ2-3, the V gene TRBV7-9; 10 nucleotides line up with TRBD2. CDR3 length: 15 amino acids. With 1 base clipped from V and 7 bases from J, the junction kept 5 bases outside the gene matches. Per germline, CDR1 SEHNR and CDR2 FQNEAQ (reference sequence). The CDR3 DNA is TGTGCCAGCAGCTTAGGTCTAGCGGGAGCCAATACGCAGTATTTT. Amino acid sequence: CASSLGLAGANTQYF.

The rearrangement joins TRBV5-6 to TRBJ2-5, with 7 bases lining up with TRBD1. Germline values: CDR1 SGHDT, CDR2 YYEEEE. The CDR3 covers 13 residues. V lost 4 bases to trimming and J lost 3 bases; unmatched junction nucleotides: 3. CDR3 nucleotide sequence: TGTGCCAGCAGCATCGGGACAGAAGAGACCCAGTACTTC. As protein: CASSIGTEETQYF.

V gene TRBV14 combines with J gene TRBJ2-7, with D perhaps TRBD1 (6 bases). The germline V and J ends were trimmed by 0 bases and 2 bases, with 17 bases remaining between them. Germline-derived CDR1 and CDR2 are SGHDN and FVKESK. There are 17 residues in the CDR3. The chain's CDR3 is CASSQDRLRTATYEQYF. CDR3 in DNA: TGTGCCAGCAGCCAAGATCGGTTGAGGACAGCCACCTACGAGCAGTACTTC.

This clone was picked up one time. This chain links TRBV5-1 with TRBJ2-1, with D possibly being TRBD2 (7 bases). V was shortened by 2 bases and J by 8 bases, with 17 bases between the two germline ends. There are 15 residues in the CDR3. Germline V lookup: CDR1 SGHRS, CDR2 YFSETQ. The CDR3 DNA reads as TGCGCCAGCAGCTTCGTTAGAGGGGGAGGGTATGAGCAGTTCTTC. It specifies CASSFVRGGGYEQFF.

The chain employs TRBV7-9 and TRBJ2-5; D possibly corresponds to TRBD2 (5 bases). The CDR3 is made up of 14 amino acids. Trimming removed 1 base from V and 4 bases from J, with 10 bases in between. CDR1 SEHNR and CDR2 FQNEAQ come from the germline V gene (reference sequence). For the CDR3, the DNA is TGTGCCAGCAGCTTAGATGGGAGTTCAGAGACCCAGTACTTC. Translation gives CASSLDGSSETQYF.

CDR3 nucleotide sequence: TGTGCCATCAGTGAAGAAGGACGGTATGGCTACACCTTC. Protein product: CAISEEGRYGYTF. This chain joins TRBV10-3 and TRBJ1-2, with D unresolved. CDR3 length equals 13 residues. Trimming stripped 3 bases from V and 5 bases from J, with 10 bases between. Germline V gives CDR1 ENHRY, CDR2 SYGVKD.

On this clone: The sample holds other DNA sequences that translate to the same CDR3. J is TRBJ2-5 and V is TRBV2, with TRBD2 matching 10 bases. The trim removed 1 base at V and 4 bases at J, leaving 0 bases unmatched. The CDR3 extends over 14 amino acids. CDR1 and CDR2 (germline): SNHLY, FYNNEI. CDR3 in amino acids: CASSEGLAGETQYF. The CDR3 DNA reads TGTGCCAGCAGTGAAGGACTAGCGGGAGAGACCCAGTACTTC.

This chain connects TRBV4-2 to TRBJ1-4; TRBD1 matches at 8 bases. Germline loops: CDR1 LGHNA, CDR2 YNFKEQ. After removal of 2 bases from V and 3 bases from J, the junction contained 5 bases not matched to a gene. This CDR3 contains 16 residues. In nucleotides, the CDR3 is TGTGCCAGCAGCCAAAACACAGGGGGTCCTAATGAAAAACTGTTTTTT. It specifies CASSQNTGGPNEKLFF.

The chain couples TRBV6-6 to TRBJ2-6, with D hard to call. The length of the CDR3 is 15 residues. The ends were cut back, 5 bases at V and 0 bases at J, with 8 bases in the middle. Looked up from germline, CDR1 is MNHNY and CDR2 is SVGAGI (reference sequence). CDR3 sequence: CASSPRRSGANVLTF. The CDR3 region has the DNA TGTGCCAGCAGTCCCCGCCGCTCTGGGGCCAACGTCCTGACTTTC.

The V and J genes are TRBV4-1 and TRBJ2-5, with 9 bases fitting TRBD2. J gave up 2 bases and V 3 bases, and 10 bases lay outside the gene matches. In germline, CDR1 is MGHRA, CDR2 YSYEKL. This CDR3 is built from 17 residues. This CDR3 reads CASSQYSSGEFQETQYF. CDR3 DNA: TGCGCCAGCAGCCAGTACTCTAGCGGGGAATTTCAAGAGACCCAGTACTTC.

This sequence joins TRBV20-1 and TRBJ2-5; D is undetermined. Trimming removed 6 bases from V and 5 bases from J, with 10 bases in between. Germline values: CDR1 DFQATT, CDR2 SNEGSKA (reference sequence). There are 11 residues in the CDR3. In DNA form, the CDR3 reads TGCAGTGCCGGACCCGCGGAGACCCAGTACTTC. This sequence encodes CSAGPAETQYF.

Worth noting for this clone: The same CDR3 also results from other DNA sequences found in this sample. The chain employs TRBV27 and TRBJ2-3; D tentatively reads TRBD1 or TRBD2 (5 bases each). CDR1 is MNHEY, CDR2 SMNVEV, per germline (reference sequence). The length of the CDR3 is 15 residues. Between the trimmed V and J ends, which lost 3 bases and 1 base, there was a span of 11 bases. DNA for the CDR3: TGTGCCAGCAGTTTCATGGTGGGGGGCACAGATACGCAGTATTTT. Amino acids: CASSFMVGGTDTQYF.

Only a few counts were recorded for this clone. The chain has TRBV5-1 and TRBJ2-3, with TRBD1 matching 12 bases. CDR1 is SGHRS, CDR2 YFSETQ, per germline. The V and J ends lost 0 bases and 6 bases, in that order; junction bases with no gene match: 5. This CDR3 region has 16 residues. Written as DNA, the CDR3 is TGCGCCAGCAGCTTGGAGGGACAGGGGGCCATTGATACGCAGTATTTT. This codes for CASSLEGQGAIDTQYF.

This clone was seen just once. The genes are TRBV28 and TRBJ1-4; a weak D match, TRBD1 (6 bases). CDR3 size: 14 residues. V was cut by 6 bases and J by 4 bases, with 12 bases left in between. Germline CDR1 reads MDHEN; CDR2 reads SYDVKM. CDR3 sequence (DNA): TGTGCCAGCAGCAGGGGTCGACGTAATGAAAAACTGTTTTTT. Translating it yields CASSRGRRNEKLFF.

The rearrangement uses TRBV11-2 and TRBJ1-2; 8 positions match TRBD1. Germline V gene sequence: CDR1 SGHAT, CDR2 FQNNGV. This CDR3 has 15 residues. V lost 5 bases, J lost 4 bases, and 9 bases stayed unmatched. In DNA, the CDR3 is TGTGCCAGCAGCCCATTGGACAGGGTTGTCTATGGCTACACCTTC. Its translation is CASSPLDRVVYGYTF.